One sample yielded the 12 T cell receptor beta chains listed below, sequenced in a study of T cells in Graves' hyperthyroidism and ophthalmopathy. Using RNA transcripts as the source, TCR beta CDR3 regions were amplified. TCR CDR3 underwent first-round RT-PCR with the HTBI primer set. A single record per CDR3 protein comes from TCRdb applying MiXCR to the multiplex PCR reads. This sample has about 600,000 distinct CDR3 sequences, with approximately 16% found just once. The source material was blood. These receptor sequences come from a woman in her 40s with Graves' ophthalmopathy.

This clonotype was detected many times. The genes are TRBV6-1 and TRBJ1-1; D remains ambiguous. This CDR3 has 13 residues. V was cut by 2 bases and J by 1 base, with 5 bases left in between. Germline CDR1 reads MNHNS; CDR2 reads SASEGT. CDR3 loop: CASSETENTEAFF. As DNA, the CDR3 is TGTGCCAGCAGTGAAACAGAGAACACTGAAGCTTTCTTT.

This clonotype was found many times. The chain combines TRBV28 with TRBJ2-3; D is perhaps TRBD1 (5 bases). The CDR3 contains 16 residues. The germline V and J ends were trimmed by 1 base and 3 bases, with 14 bases remaining between them. Germline V gene sequence: CDR1 MDHEN, CDR2 SYDVKM. The CDR3 region is CASSLYWQGGTDTQYF. The CDR3 DNA follows: TGTGCCAGCAGTTTATACTGGCAGGGTGGGACAGATACGCAGTATTTT.

About this clonotype: This may stem from a read error, because a much larger clone lies one nucleotide away. The chain recombines TRBV5-1 with TRBJ1-6; tentative D call: TRBD1 (5 bases). V lost 4 bases and J lost 10, with 15 bases in between. The germline V gene has CDR1 SGHRS and CDR2 YFSETQ. The CDR3 loop spans 14 amino acids. This CDR3 reads CASSGGTRGSPLHF. For the CDR3, the DNA is TGCGCCAGCAGCGGGGGGACGAGAGGCTCACCCCTCCACTTT.

The chain uses TRBV13 and TRBJ1-5; weak D call: TRBD1 (5 bases). Trimming left V 2 bases short and J 10 bases short, with 9 bases between. Per the germline V gene, CDR1 is PRHDT and CDR2 is FYEKMQ (reference sequence). The CDR3 consists of 12 residues. The CDR3 loop reads CASSLTGGPQHF. The CDR3 DNA is TGTGCCAGCAGCTTAACCGGGGGACCCCAGCATTTT.

This clonotype has a handful of counts. The J gene is TRBJ1-5, the V gene TRBV19; a possible D gene is TRBD1 (5 bases). The CDR3 sequence is 14 residues long. V lost 7 bases, J lost 2 bases, and 12 bases lay in between. Germline V gene data show CDR1 as LNHDA and CDR2 as SQIVND (reference sequence). Written as DNA, the CDR3 is TGTGCCAGTAAGCAGGGCGTTGGCAATCAGCCCCAGCATTTT. It yields the protein CASKQGVGNQPQHF. The whole variable domain, remainder taken from reference TRBV19 and TRBJ1-5, is DGGITQSPKYLFRKEGQNVTLSCEQNLNHDAMYWYRQDPGQGLRLIYYSQIVNDFQKGDIAEGYSVSREKKESFPLTVTSAQKNPTAFYLCASKQGVGNQPQHFGDGTRLSIL.

This clonotype was seen more than once but under ten times. The genes are TRBV6-1 and TRBJ1-1; TRBD1 aligns across 8 bases. Germline lookup yields CDR1 MNHNS and CDR2 SASEGT. The CDR3 spans 17 residues. Trimming removed 4 bases from V and 1 base from J; junction bases left unmatched: 11. The CDR3 protein is CASSGGTWDRKNTEAFF. DNA of the CDR3: TGTGCCAGCAGTGGCGGTACCTGGGACAGGAAGAACACTGAAGCTTTCTTT.

The gene calls are TRBV12-3 or TRBV12-4 and TRBJ1-1; 9 bases match TRBD1. Germline trimming cut 6 bases from V and 11 bases from J; bases unmatched to any gene: 7. This CDR3 has 12 amino acids. The CDR3 loop reads CASSLSQGAAFF. The CDR3 DNA is TGTGCCAGCAGCCTATCACAGGGGGCGGCTTTCTTT.

This clonotype was counted only a few times. The CDR3 DNA is TGCAGTGCTAGAGATCTCCAGGGGGCGTTTGAAAAACTGTTTTTT. Translated: CSARDLQGAFEKLFF. This sequence joins TRBV20-1 and TRBJ1-4; 8 positions agree with TRBD1. The V gene end was trimmed by 0 bases and the J gene end by 7 bases; junction bases not matched to a gene: 7. The CDR3 consists of 15 residues. Germline CDR1 DFQATT, CDR2 SNEGSKA (reference sequence).

This sequence joins TRBV7-9 and TRBJ2-2, with 9 bases matching TRBD1. This CDR3 is 17 amino acids long. Per germline, CDR1 SEHNR and CDR2 FQNEAQ (reference sequence). The trim removed 5 bases at V and 2 bases at J, leaving 9 bases unmatched. CDR3 DNA: TGTGCCAGCAGCCACCGGGGGACAGGGCTCAACACCGGGGAGCTGTTTTTT. Translated, it gives CASSHRGTGLNTGELFF. The variable domain in full, completed from reference TRBV7-9 and TRBJ2-2, reads DTGVSQNPRHKITKRGQNVTFRCDPISEHNRLYWYRQTLGQGPEFLTYFQNEAQLEKSRLLSDRFSAERPKGSFSTLEIQRTEQGDSAMYLCASSHRGTGLNTGELFFGEGSRLTVL.

There are many counts of this clonotype. The chain joins TRBV9 to TRBJ2-3; D ambiguous. CDR1 is SGDLS, CDR2 YYNGEE, per germline. The ends were cut back, 4 bases at V and 3 bases at J, with 15 bases in the middle. The length of the CDR3 is 15 residues. CDR3 nucleotides: TGTGCCAGCAGCCTCCACGGGTCAAGTACAGATACGCAGTATTTT. Translated, it gives CASSLHGSSTDTQYF.

The gene calls are TRBV3-1 and TRBJ1-6; 7 positions match TRBD1. The CDR3 is made up of 14 amino acids. Germline assignment: CDR1 LGHDT and CDR2 YNNKEL (reference sequence). J gave up 10 bases and V 4 bases, and 7 bases lay outside the gene matches. For the CDR3, the DNA is TGTGCCAGCAGCCTGCGACAGGGAGGATCACCCCTCCACTTT. Protein product: CASSLRQGGSPLHF.

Many counts were recorded for this clonotype. The rearrangement links TRBV12-3 or TRBV12-4 to TRBJ1-1; 9 bases align to TRBD1. J lost 14 bases, V lost 5 bases, and 6 bases had no gene match. The CDR3 consists of 11 residues. The CDR3 region has the DNA TGTGCCAGCAGTACAGGACAGGGGACCTTCTTT. It encodes CASSTGQGTFF.